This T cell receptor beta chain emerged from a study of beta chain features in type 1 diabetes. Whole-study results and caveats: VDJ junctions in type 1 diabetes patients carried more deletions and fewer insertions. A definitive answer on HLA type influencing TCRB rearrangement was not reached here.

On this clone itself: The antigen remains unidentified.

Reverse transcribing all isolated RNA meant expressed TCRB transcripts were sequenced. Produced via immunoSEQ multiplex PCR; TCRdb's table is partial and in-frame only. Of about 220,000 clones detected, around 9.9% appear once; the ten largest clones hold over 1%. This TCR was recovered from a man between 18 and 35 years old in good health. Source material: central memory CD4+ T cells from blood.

The CDR3 coding sequence is TGTGCTAGTGGTCCCCCTGTAGGGGGGCCGAACACTGAAGCTTTCTTT. Translation: CASGPPVGGPNTEAFF. The chain uses TRBV12-5 and TRBJ1-1; the D gene is possibly TRBD1 (6 bases). Germline-derived CDR1 and CDR2 are LGHNT and FRNRAP. V shed 5 bases and J shed 1 base, with 17 bases lying between them. The CDR3 has 16 amino acids. Filled out from reference TRBV12-5 and TRBJ1-1, the complete variable domain reads DARVTQTPRHKVTEMGQEVTMRCQPILGHNTVFWYRQTMMQGLELLAYFRNRAPLDDSGMPKDRFSAEMPDATLATLKIQPSEPRDSAVYFCASGPPVGGPNTEAFFGQGTRLTVV.